The clone carrying this TCR beta chain was counted a few times. Its antigen remains unidentified. At the DNA level, this CDR3 is encoded by other sequences in the same sample as well. This was a deep-level run. The assay was immunoSEQ multiplex PCR, and TCRdb's table has in-frame clones only and misses some. The table lists about 680,000 clones, about 91% of them singletons. These data come from a study of shared clonotypes between healthy human individuals. Study summary: CD4 naive and CD4 memory each took three plates per donor, while CD8 naive took two and CD8 memory one.

General study findings and limits: Non-shared clonotypes had lower generation probabilities than clonotypes shared by all four sorted-subset donors.

Deletions cut 5 bases from V and 6 bases from J, with 10 bases between. Germline CDR1 reads SGHTA; CDR2 reads FQGNSA. CDR3 length: 12 residues. The naive CD8 population came from CD45RO-negative cells selected for CCR7, without terminally differentiated effector memory CD45RA+ cells. This receptor was obtained from a man aged 30 to 39 in good health. Specimen: naive CD8+ T cells sorted from blood. The chain links TRBV7-2 to TRBJ1-2; D remains unclear. CDR3 DNA: TGTGCCAGCAGCCCCCGAAGCGATGGCTACACCTTC. The encoded protein is CASSPRSDGYTF.